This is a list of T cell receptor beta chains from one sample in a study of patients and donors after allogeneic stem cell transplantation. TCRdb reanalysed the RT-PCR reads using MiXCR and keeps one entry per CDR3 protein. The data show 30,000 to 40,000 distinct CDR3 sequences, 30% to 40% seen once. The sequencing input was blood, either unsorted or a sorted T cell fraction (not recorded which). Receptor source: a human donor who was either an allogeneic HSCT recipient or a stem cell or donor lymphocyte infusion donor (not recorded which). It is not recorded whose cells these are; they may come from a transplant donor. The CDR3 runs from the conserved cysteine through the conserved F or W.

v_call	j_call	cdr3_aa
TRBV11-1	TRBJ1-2	CASSSWTGYGYTF
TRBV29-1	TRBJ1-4	CSARGDEKLFF
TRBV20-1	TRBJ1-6	CSARDPRGGVGGSPLHF
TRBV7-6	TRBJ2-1	CASSLAPSGRSYNEQFF
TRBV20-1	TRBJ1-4	CSARLILLPDNEKLFF
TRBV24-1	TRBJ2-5	CATSDFGRTDQETQYF
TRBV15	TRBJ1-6	CATSRDQSSYNSPLHF
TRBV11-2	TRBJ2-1	CASRADIGSYNEQFF
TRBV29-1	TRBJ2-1	CSVELRFNEQFF
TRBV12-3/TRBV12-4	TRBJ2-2	CASSLEDLGRWEGGELFF
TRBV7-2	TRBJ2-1	CASSLVGQGDEQFF
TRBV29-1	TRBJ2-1	CSGGQGWYNEQFF
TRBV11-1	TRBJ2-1	CASSPGQVGNEQFF
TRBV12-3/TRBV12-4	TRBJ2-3	CASSLGRESTDTQYF
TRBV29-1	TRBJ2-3	CSVEGLRPLRGDTQYF
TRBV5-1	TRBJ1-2	CASSPRDSYGYTF
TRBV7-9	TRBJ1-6	CASSPRAGSYNSPLHF
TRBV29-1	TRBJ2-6	CSAGWDSLSGANVLTF
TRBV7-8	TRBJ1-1	CATGGSDTEAFF
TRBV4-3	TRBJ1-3	CASSQGAVAGNTIYF
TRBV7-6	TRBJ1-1	CASSPGGGTEAFF
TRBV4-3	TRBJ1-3	CASTWAGTGNTIYF
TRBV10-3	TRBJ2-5	CAISDSLETQYF
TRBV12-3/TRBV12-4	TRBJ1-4	CASSSPGVTNEKLFF
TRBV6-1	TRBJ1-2	CASIATRGGYGYTF
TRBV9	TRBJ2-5	CASSERLAGGYQETQYF
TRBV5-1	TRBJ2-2	CASSLEPPPGELFF
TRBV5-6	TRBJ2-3	CASSLGDLSVDTQYF
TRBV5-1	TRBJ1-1	CASSTRQGWNTEAFF
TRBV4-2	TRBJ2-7	CASSQERGIQESF
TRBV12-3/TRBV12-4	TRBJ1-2	CASSSQLGWGYTF